Each of the 18 T cell receptor beta chains below was sequenced from the same sample in a study of blood T cell repertoires in COVID-19. The protocol was immunoSEQ multiplex PCR, while the TCRdb copy is restricted to in-frame clones and leaves out a portion. Of about 130,000 clones listed, around four fifths are singletons. Sequencing used peripheral blood. These receptors all stem from a human donor in a cohort sampled during active COVID-19.

The chain links TRBV3-1 (or the pseudogene TRBV3-2) to TRBJ2-3; weak D call: TRBD2 (5 bases). CDR1 LGHDT and CDR2 YNNKEL come from the germline V gene (reference sequence). The V end lost 0 bases, the J end lost 0 bases, and 13 bases lay between the germline ends. This CDR3 region has 17 residues. The CDR3 DNA reads as TGTGCCAGCAGCCAAGACCCCCCGGGGTGGAGCACAGATACGCAGTATTTT. Residues: CASSQDPPGWSTDTQYF.

The rearrangement links TRBV15 to TRBJ1-2; D unclear. Looked up from germline, CDR1 is LNHNV and CDR2 is YYDKDF (reference sequence). CDR3 length equals 15 residues. V lost 4 bases and J lost 4, with 16 bases in between. This CDR3 reads CATSNPKGGPYGYTF. In DNA form, the CDR3 reads TGTGCCACCAGCAACCCGAAGGGAGGGCCCTATGGCTACACCTTC.

This clone was picked up one time. This chain joins TRBV6-5 and TRBJ1-2; D is perhaps TRBD1 (6 bases). This CDR3 has 14 residues. The V gene's germline CDR1 is MNHEY and CDR2 SVGAGI. V gave up 7 bases and J gave up 5 bases, with 17 bases separating them. The CDR3 nucleotides are TGTGCCAGCACTCATCCAGGGGCCCTATATGGCTACACCTTC. Translating gives CASTHPGALYGYTF.

This chain links TRBV20-1 with TRBJ2-7; 7 positions match TRBD1. V shed 3 bases, J shed 2 bases, and the junction held 10 bases outside the gene matches. Per the germline V gene, CDR1 is DFQATT and CDR2 is SNEGSKA (reference sequence). The CDR3 is 15 amino acids. The CDR3 loop is CSASYPRQGAYEQYF. In DNA, the CDR3 is TGCAGTGCTAGTTATCCCCGACAGGGCGCCTACGAGCAGTACTTC.

V gene TRBV13 combines with J gene TRBJ1-4, with 8 nucleotides matching TRBD1. The CDR3 length is 13 residues. Looked up from germline, CDR1 is PRHDT and CDR2 is FYEKMQ (reference sequence). V lost 6 bases, J lost 8 bases, and 5 bases stayed unmatched. CDR3 loop: CASRRTGIEKLFF. The CDR3 nucleotides read TGTGCCAGCAGACGGACAGGGATCGAAAAACTGTTTTTT.

This rearrangement joins TRBV7-6 to TRBJ2-5, with D perhaps matching TRBD2 (6 bases). Trimming cost V 0 bases and J 5 bases, with 10 bases left between them. In germline, CDR1 is SGHVS, CDR2 FNYEAQ. CDR3 size: 14 residues. CDR3 nucleotides: TGTGCCAGCAGCTTAGCGCGGCTAGCGGAGACCCAGTACTTC. It translates to CASSLARLAETQYF.

V gene TRBV29-1 combines with J gene TRBJ2-7; D not resolved. Between the trimmed V and J ends, which lost 1 base and 5 bases, there was a span of 6 bases. The CDR3 has 11 residues. Germline V gene lookup returns CDR1 SQVTM and CDR2 ANQGSEA. The DNA of the CDR3 is TGCAGCGTTGAAGTGGCTCACGAGCAGTACTTC. Translated: CSVEVAHEQYF.

The chain employs TRBV27 and TRBJ1-1; D may be TRBD1 (6 bases). Germline CDR1 and CDR2: MNHEY and SMNVEV (reference sequence). V lost 6 bases and J lost 0, with 11 bases in between. This CDR3 has 14 residues. CDR3 coding DNA: TGTGCCAGCAGGATGACAGGTATGAACACTGAAGCTTTCTTT. Its translation is CASRMTGMNTEAFF.

This clone has only one observation. Within the sample, other DNA sequences also encode this same CDR3. The rearrangement uses TRBV27 and TRBJ2-3, with 10 bases fitting TRBD2. The CDR3 extends over 14 amino acids. V shed 3 bases, J shed 6 bases, and the junction held 3 bases outside the gene matches. Germline assignment: CDR1 MNHEY and CDR2 SMNVEV (reference sequence). CDR3 bases: TGTGCCAGCAGTTTCAGCGGGGGGGAGGATACGCAGTATTTT. It yields the protein CASSFSGGEDTQYF.

Of note for this clone: A junction boundary mismatches the germline segment, possibly from a read error. V usage is TRBV7-9 and J usage is TRBJ1-5; TRBD1 might be the D (5 bases). CDR3 length: 15 amino acids. The germline V gene has CDR1 SEHNR and CDR2 FQNEAQ (reference sequence). The CDR3 DNA reads TGTGCCACAGCAAGGGCCGGGACTAGCGATCAGCCCCAGCATTTT. Amino acids: CATARAGTSDQPQHF. The complete variable domain, with remaining parts taken from reference TRBV7-9 and TRBJ1-5, reads DTGVSQNPRHKITKRGQNVTFRCDPISEHNRLYWYRQTLGQGPEFLTYFQNEAQLEKSRLLSDRFSAERPKGSFSTLEIQRTEQGDSAMYLCATARAGTSDQPQHFGDGTRLSIL.

The V call is TRBV5-1, the J call TRBJ1-6; TRBD1 aligns across 9 bases. This CDR3 region has 17 residues. Germline loops: CDR1 SGHRS, CDR2 YFSETQ. J lost 6 bases, V lost 0 bases, and 7 bases had no gene match. CDR3 DNA sequence: TGCGCCAGCAGCTTGGGATTTGCGGACAGGGGTAATTCACCCCTCCACTTT. It is translated as CASSLGFADRGNSPLHF.

The V call is TRBV19, the J call TRBJ1-5, with a tentative D call TRBD1 (5 bases). V was trimmed by 4 bases and J by 0 bases, leaving 22 bases between them. The CDR3 is made up of 19 amino acids. Germline V CDR1 and CDR2: LNHDA, SQIVND (reference sequence). The CDR3 DNA follows: TGTGCCAGTAGTACCCCGTTTGCAGGGTCCCTAAATAGCAATCAGCCCCAGCATTTT. It is translated as CASSTPFAGSLNSNQPQHF.

Comments on this clone: The identical CDR3 is also encoded by other nucleotide sequences in the sample. The V call is TRBV18, the J call TRBJ2-7; no firm D call. The V end was cut by 5 bases, the J end by 4 bases, with 6 bases between. The germline V gene has CDR1 KGHSH and CDR2 LQKENI. CDR3 length: 11 residues. Here the CDR3 DNA reads TGTGCCAGCTCATCCTCTTACGAGCAGTACTTC. It codes for CASSSSYEQYF.

The rearrangement links TRBV19 to TRBJ1-4; 7 nucleotides agree with TRBD1. The CDR3 totals 16 residues. Unmatched junction bases numbered 5, after V lost 4 bases and J lost 0 bases. The germline V gene has CDR1 LNHDA and CDR2 SQIVND (reference sequence). This CDR3 reads CASSNYRGPTNEKLFF. Here the CDR3 DNA reads TGTGCCAGTAGTAATTACAGGGGACCAACTAATGAAAAACTGTTTTTT.

This chain links TRBV11-2 with TRBJ2-3; 10 bases are a match to TRBD2. From germline, CDR1 is SGHAT and CDR2 FQNNGV. V lost 5 bases, J lost 9 bases, and 11 bases stayed unmatched. This CDR3 spans 15 amino acids. CDR3 residues: CASSGSGGDQGTQYF. CDR3 nucleotides: TGTGCCAGCAGCGGAAGCGGGGGGGACCAGGGCACGCAGTATTTT.

The J gene is TRBJ2-3, the V gene TRBV4-1; D possibly corresponds to TRBD2 (6 bases). With 7 bases removed from V and 5 bases from J, the gap between germline ends came to 19 bases. CDR3 length equals 15 residues. Germline V gives CDR1 MGHRA, CDR2 YSYEKL. CDR3 residues: CASTDGGSLKDTQYF. DNA for the CDR3: TGCGCCAGCACGGACGGGGGATCGCTCAAAGATACGCAGTATTTT.

The chain couples TRBV2 to TRBJ1-2; 9 bases match TRBD1. In germline, CDR1 is SNHLY, CDR2 FYNNEI. CDR3 length: 18 residues. V trimming: 8 bases; J trimming: 3 bases; junction bases outside the gene matches: 19. DNA of the CDR3: TGTGCCAGCCGGGTTAGAACAGGGGGCGTCCTGCTTTACTATGGCTACACCTTC. Its protein is CASRVRTGGVLLYYGYTF.

This clone was counted only a few times. The CDR3 nucleotides are TGTGCCAGCAGCTTCCCGGGGGGGCCATTCAATGAGCAGTTCTTC. This encodes CASSFPGGPFNEQFF. V usage is TRBV7-9 and J usage is TRBJ2-1; 8 positions match TRBD2. CDR1 is SEHNR, CDR2 FQNEAQ, per germline (reference sequence). This CDR3 has 15 amino acids. Trimming at V came to 3 bases and at J to 6 bases, leaving 7 bases not matched to a gene.